This T cell receptor beta chain was documented in a study of blood T cell repertoires in COVID-19. The wider study: Specimens from acute and convalescent COVID-19 originated in the United States, Italy and Spain. PBMCs, B-cell-depleted T cells, or T cells provided the cDNA or gDNA that made up the material.

This CDR3 has 15 amino acids. V was shortened by 6 bases and J by 3 bases, with 14 bases between the two germline ends. CDR1 is MDHEN and CDR2 is SYDVKM in the germline V gene. Per the original data handling: Estimation of nucleated cell counts relied on the amplification of reference gene primers. Generated by immunoSEQ multiplex PCR, the TCRdb table keeps only in-frame clones and is missing some. V and J calls and clone size are as listed in that table; D and trimming were resolved from the DNA. The sample records fewer than 70,000 clones, about 86% being singletons. Only one count was recorded for this clone.

Sequenced: peripheral blood. The receptor was isolated from a woman in her sixties with acute or convalescent COVID-19. This chain connects TRBV28 to TRBJ1-4; D is ambiguous. CDR3 sequence: CASSRTSLPNEKLFF. The CDR3 DNA sequence: TGTGCCAGCAGCCGAACGAGTCTCCCTAATGAAAAACTGTTTTTT. The full variable domain, with the rest looked up from reference TRBV28 and TRBJ1-4, is DVKVTQSSRYLVKRTGEKVFLECVQDMDHENMFWYRQDPGLGLRLIYFSYDVKMKEKGDIPEGYSVSREKKERFSLILESASTNQTSMYLCASSRTSLPNEKLFFGSGTQLSVL.